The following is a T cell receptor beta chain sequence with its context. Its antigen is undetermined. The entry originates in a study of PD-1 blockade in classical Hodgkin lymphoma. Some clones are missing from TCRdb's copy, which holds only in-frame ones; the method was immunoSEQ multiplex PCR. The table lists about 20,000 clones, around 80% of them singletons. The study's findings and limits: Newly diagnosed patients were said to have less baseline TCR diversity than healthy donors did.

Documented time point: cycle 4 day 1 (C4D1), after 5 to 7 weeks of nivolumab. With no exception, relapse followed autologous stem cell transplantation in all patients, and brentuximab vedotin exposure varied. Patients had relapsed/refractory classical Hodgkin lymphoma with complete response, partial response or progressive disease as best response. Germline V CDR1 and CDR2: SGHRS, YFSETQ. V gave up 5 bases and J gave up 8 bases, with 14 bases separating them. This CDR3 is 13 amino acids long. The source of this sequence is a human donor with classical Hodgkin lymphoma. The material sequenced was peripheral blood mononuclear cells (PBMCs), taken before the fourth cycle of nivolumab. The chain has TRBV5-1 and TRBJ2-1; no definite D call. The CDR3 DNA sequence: TGCGCCAGCAGTCCCGACTGGGGTGATGAGCAGTTCTTC. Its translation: CASSPDWGDEQFF.